This TCR beta chain was sequenced for a study of post-analysis software for immune sequencing data. Study-wide background: Relapsing-remitting, secondary progressive and progressive-relapsing multiple sclerosis were all included among the disease courses. Findings of the study overall: Comparison of patients with controls showed four or five TRBV segments more frequent in patients, TRBV5-6, TRBV5-1 and TRBV20-1 among them. When compared against controls, multiple sclerosis patients showed significantly lower normalized Chao1 diversity.

Between the trimmed V and J ends, which lost 7 bases and 1 base, there was a span of 8 bases. The CDR3 spans 14 residues. Germline V gene sequence: CDR1 SEHNR, CDR2 FQNEAQ (reference sequence). TCR beta libraries were prepared from cDNA with unique molecular identifiers. MiXCR, applied by TCRdb to the PCR reads, yields one record per CDR3 protein. This sample carries 150,000 to 200,000 distinct CDR3 sequences, around 34% of them seen once, and the ten largest clones take 25% to 35%. Comments on this clonotype: The antigen is undetermined.

Sequences were derived from blood, sampled after autologous hematopoietic stem cell transplantation. The source is a girl aged 10-17 years with multiple sclerosis. This chain links TRBV7-9 with TRBJ2-6, with D hard to call. DNA for the CDR3: TGTGCCAGCACCTACAGTTCTGGGGCCAACGTCCTGACTTTC. Residues: CASTYSSGANVLTF.